The entry below gives a single TCR beta chain sequence along with its context. Its antigen is still unknown. This entry comes from a study of blood T cells in healthy people across ages. Study findings and constraints: The lack of PBMC sorting stopped any conclusive naive versus antigen-experienced comparison. There was no known CMV status for donors, so expanded clonotype changes were possibly confounded. Age advanced and TCR beta diversity per million T cells fell, roughly linearly.

Primed by a sample-barcoded 5' primer and a J-beta primer mix, a second PCR proceeded for roughly 7 to 12 cycles. Sequencing of every sample gave 3 million or more CDR3-containing paired-end reads. From the 5' RACE reads, TCRdb called clonotypes with MiXCR, one entry per CDR3 protein. The sample records about 780,000 distinct CDR3 sequences, about half being singletons. The CDR3 sequence is 13 residues long. Germline V gene lookup returns CDR1 MNHEY and CDR2 SVGAGI. The V and J ends lost 7 bases and 1 base respectively, with 10 bases between them. J is TRBJ1-1 and V is TRBV6-5, with D tentatively TRBD1 (5 bases). This TCR derives from an elderly man in good health. The sequenced material came from blood. The CDR3 DNA reads TGTGCCAGCACAAGGGGAGGGAACACTGAAGCTTTCTTT. Translated: CASTRGGNTEAFF.